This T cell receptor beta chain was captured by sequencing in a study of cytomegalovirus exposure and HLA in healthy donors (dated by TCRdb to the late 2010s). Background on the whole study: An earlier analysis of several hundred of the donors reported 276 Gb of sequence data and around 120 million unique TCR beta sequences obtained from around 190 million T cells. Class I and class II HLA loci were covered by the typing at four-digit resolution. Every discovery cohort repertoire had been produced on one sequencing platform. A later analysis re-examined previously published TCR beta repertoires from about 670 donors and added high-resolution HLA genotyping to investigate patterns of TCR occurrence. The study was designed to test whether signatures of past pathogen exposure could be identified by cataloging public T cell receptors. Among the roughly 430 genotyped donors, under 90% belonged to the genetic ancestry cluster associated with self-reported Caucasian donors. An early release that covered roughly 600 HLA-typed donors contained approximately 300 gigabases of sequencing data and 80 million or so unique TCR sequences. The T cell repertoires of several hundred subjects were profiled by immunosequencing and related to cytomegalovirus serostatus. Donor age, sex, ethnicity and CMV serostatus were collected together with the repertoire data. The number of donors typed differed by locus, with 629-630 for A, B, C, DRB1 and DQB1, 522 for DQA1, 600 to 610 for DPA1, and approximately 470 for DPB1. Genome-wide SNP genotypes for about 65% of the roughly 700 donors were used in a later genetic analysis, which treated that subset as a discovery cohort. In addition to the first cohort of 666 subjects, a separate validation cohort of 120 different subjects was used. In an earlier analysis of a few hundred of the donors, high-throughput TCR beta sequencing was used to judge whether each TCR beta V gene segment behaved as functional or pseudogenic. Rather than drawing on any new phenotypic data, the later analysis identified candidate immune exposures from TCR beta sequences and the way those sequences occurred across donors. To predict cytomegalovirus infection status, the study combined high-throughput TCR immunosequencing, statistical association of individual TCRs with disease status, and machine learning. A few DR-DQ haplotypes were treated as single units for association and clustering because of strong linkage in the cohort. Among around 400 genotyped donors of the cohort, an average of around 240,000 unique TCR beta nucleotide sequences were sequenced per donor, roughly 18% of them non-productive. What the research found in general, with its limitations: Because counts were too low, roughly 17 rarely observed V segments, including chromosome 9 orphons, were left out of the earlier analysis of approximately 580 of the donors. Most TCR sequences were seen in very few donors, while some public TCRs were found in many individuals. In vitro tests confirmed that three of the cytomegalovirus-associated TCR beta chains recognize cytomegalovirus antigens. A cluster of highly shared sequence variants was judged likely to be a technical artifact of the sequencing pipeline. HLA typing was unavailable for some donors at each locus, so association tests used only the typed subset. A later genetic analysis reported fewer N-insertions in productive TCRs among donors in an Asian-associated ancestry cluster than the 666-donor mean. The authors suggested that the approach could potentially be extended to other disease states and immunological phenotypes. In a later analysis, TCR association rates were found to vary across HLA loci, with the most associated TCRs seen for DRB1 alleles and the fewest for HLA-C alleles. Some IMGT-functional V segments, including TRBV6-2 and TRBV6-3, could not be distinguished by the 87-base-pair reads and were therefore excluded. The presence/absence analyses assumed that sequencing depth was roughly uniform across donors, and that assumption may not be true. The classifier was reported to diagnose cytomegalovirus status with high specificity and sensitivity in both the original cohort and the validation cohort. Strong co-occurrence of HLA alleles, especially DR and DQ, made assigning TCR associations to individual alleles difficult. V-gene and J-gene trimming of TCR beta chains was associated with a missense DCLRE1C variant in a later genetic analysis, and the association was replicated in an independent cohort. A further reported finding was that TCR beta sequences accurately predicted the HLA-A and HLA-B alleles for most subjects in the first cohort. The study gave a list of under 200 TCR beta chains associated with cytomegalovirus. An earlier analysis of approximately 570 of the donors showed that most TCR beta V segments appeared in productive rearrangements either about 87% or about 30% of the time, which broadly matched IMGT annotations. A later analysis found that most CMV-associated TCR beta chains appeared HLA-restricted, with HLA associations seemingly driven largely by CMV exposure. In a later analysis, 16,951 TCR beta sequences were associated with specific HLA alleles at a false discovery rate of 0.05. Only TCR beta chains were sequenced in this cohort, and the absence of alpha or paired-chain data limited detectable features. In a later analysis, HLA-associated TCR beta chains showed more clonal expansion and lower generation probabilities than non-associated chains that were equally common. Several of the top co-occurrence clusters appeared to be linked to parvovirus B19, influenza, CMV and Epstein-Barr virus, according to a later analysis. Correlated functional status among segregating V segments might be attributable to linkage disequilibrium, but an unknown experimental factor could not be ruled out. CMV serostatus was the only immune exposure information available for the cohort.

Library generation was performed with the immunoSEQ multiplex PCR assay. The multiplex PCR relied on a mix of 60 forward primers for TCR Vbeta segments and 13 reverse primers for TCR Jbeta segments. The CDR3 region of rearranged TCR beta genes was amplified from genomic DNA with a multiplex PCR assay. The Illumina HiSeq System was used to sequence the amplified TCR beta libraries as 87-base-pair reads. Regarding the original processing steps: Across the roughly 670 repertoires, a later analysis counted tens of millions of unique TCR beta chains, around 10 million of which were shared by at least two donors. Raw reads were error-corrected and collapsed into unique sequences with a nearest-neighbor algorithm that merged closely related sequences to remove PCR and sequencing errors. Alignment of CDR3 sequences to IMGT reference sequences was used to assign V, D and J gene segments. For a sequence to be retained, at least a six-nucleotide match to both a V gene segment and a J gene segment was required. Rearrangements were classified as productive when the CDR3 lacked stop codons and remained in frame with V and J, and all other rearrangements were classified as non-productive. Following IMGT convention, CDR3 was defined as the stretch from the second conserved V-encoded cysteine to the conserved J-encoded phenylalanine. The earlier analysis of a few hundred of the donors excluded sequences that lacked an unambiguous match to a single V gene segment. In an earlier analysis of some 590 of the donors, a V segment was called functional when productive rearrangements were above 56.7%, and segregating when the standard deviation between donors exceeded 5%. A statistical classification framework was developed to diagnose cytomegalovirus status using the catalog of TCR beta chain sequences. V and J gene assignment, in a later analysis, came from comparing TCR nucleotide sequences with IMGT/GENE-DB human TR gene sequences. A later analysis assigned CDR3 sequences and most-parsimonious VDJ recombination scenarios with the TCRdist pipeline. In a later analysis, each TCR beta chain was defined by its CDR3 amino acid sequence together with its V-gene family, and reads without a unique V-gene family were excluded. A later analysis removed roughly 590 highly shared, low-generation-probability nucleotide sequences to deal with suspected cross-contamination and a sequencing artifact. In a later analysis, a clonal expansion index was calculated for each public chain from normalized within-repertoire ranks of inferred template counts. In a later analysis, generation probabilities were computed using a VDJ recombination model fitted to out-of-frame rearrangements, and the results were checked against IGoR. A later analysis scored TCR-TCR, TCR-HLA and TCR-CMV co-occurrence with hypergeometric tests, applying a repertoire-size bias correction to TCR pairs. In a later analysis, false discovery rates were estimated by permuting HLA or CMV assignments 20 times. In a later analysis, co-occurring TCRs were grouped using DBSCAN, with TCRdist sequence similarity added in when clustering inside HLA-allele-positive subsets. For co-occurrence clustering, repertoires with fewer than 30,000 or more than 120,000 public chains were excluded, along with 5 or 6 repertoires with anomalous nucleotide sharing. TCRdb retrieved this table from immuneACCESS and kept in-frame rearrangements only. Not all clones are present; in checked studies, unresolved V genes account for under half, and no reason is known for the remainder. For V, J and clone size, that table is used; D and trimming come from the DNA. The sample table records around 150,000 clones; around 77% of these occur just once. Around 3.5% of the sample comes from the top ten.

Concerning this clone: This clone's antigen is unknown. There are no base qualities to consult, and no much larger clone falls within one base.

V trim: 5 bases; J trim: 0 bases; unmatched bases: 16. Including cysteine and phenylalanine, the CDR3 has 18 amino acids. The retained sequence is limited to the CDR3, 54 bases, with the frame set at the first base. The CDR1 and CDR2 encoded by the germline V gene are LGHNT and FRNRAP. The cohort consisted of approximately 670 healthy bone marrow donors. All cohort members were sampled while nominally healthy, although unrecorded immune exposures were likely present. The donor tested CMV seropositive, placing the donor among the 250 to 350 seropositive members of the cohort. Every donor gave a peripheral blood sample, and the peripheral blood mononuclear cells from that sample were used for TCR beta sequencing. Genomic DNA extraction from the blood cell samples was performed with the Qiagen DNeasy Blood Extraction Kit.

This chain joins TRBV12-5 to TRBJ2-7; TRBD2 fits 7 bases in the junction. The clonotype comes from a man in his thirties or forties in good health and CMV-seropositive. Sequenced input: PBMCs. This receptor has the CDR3 CASGPGSHSGVSSYEQYF. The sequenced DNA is TGTGCTAGTGGTCCTGGGTCCCACAGCGGGGTAAGCTCCTACGAGCAGTACTTC.